Below are 8 T cell receptor beta chains sequenced from a single sample in a study of control samples from healthy donors and cancer patients. TCRdb keeps only in-frame clones here, not all; method: immunoSEQ multiplex PCR. Altogether 120,000 or so clones are present, approximately 89% being singletons, with the ten largest covering 7.8%. Source material: blood. These receptors all stem from a woman aged 18-35 years in good health.

The chain couples TRBV4-1 to TRBJ1-4; 8 bases match TRBD1. The CDR3 totals 13 residues. The V and J ends lost 7 bases and 5 bases, in that order; junction bases with no gene match: 3. Germline lookup yields CDR1 MGHRA and CDR2 YSYEKL. CDR3 coding DNA: TGCGCCAGCAAGGGACAGGAGAATGAAAAACTGTTTTTT. Encoded protein: CASKGQENEKLFF.

This rearrangement joins TRBV18 to TRBJ1-6; 7 nucleotides line up with TRBD1. Germline values: CDR1 KGHSH, CDR2 LQKENI. Trimming at V came to 1 base and at J to 7 bases, leaving 1 base not matched to a gene. There are 14 residues in the CDR3. In DNA form, the CDR3 reads TGTGCCAGCTCACCACTGGACAGGAATTCACCCCTCCACTTT. Protein sequence: CASSPLDRNSPLHF.

V and J are TRBV7-2 and TRBJ2-3, with 9 bases lining up with TRBD2. J gave up 4 bases and V 1 base, and 15 bases lay outside the gene matches. Germline assignment: CDR1 SGHTA and CDR2 FQGNSA. This CDR3 has 19 amino acids. The CDR3 spells CASSLVSPGAGGRPDTQYF. The DNA for the CDR3 is TGTGCCAGCAGCTTAGTATCCCCAGGGGCGGGGGGGCGCCCAGATACGCAGTATTTT.

This clone was counted once. CDR3 sequence reads: CASSLQSSGSFYGYTF. The DNA of the CDR3 is TGCGCCAGCAGCTTGCAGTCTTCGGGGTCGTTTTATGGCTACACCTTC. The chain combines TRBV5-1 with TRBJ1-2, with D unresolved. The V gene's germline CDR1 is SGHRS and CDR2 YFSETQ. The CDR3 runs to 16 residues. V dropped 1 base and J dropped 5 bases, with 18 bases sitting between them.

This sequence joins TRBV9 and TRBJ2-3; TRBD2 matches at 8 bases. This CDR3 has 17 residues. The V segment lost 2 bases and the J segment 0 bases; nucleotides outside the gene matches: 8. The germline V gene has CDR1 SGDLS and CDR2 YYNGEE. Here the CDR3 reads CASSVQAGATSTDTQYF. The CDR3 bases are TGTGCCAGCAGCGTTCAAGCGGGGGCGACTAGCACAGATACGCAGTATTTT.

This clone was counted a single time. The gene calls are TRBV14 and TRBJ2-7; the D is unclear. Germline V gene sequence: CDR1 SGHDN, CDR2 FVKESK. Trimming took off 1 base at V and 2 bases at J, with 9 bases between the two ends. The length of the CDR3 is 14 residues. The CDR3 is CASSQALPPYEQYF. CDR3 bases: TGTGCCAGCAGCCAAGCCCTGCCCCCCTACGAGCAGTACTTC.

The rearrangement links TRBV19 to TRBJ2-2; 8 bases line up with TRBD1. Trimming at V came to 7 bases and at J to 1 base, leaving 5 bases not matched to a gene. In germline, CDR1 is LNHDA, CDR2 SQIVND (reference sequence). The CDR3 totals 15 residues. The CDR3 here is CASKPGTGNTGELFF. The CDR3 bases are TGTGCCAGTAAACCAGGGACAGGGAACACCGGGGAGCTGTTTTTT.

The V call is TRBV27, the J call TRBJ2-1, with TRBD2 as a possible D gene (5 bases). This CDR3 is built from 14 residues. Trimming stripped 5 bases from V and 4 bases from J, with 12 bases between. Germline V CDR1 and CDR2: MNHEY, SMNVEV (reference sequence). CDR3 amino acids: CASSPRSVYNEQFF. In DNA, the CDR3 is TGTGCCAGCAGTCCGCGTAGCGTATACAATGAGCAGTTCTTC.